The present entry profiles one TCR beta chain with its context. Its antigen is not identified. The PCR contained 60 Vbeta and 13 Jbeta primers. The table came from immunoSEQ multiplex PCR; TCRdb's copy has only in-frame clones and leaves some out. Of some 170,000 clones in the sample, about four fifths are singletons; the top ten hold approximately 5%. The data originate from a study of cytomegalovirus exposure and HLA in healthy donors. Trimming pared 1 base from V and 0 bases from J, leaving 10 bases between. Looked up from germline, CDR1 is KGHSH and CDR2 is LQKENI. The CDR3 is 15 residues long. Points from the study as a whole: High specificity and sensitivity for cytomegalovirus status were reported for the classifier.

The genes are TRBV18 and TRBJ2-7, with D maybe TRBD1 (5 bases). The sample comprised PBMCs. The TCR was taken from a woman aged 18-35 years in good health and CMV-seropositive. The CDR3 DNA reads TGTGCCAGCTCACCACTTACAGGTGACTCCTACGAGCAGTACTTC. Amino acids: CASSPLTGDSYEQYF. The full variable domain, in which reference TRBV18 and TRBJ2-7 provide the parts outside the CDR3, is NAGVMQNPRHLVRRRGQEARLRCSPMKGHSHVYWYRQLPEEGLKFMVYLQKENIIDESGMPKERFSAEFPKEGPSILRIQQVVRGDSAAYFCASSPLTGDSYEQYFGPGTRLTVT.